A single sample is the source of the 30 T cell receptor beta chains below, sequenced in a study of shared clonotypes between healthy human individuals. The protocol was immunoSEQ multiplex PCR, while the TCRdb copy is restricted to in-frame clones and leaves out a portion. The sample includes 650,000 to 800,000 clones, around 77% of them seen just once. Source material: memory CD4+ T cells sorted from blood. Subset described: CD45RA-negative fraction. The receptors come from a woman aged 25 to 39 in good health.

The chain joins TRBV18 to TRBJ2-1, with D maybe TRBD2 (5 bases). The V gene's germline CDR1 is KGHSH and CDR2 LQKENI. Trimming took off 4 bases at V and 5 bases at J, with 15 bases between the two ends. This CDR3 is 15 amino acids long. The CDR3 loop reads CASSRVLNGDNEQFF. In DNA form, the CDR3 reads TGTGCCAGCTCACGAGTCCTAAACGGGGACAATGAGCAGTTCTTC.

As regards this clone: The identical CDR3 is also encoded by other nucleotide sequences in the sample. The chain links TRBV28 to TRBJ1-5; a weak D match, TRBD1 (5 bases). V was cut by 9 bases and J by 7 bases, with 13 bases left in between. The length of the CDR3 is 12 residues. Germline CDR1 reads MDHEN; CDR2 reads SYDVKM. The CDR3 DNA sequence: TGTGCCAGTAGGGGAGGGAACCAGCCCCAGCATTTT. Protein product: CASRGGNQPQHF.

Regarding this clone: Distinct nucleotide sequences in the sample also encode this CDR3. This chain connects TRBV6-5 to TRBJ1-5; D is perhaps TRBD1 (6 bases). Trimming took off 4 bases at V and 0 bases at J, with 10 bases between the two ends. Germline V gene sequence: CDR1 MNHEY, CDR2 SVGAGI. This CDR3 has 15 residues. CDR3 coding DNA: TGTGCCAGCAGTTCTGACAGGAATAGCAATCAGCCCCAGCATTTT. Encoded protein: CASSSDRNSNQPQHF.

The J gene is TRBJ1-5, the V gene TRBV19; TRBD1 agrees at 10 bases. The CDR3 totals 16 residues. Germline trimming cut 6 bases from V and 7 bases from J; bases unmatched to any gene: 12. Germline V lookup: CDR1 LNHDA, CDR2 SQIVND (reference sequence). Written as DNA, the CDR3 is TGTGCCAGTAGCCTGAACCGGGACAGGGGTTTGCAGCCCCAGCATTTT. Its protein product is CASSLNRDRGLQPQHF. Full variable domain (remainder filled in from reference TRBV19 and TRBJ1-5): DGGITQSPKYLFRKEGQNVTLSCEQNLNHDAMYWYRQDPGQGLRLIYYSQIVNDFQKGDIAEGYSVSREKKESFPLTVTSAQKNPTAFYLCASSLNRDRGLQPQHFGDGTRLSIL.

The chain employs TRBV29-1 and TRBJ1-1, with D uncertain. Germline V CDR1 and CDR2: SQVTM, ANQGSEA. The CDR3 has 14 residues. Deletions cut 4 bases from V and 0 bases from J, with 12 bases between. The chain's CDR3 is CSVGGQYMNTEAFF. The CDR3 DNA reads TGCAGCGTTGGTGGGCAGTACATGAACACTGAAGCTTTCTTT.

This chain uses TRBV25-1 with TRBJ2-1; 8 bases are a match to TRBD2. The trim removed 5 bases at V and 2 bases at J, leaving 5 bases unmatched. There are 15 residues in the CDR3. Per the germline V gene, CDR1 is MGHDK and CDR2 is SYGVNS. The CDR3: CASSLYGRAYNEQFF. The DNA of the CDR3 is TGTGCCAGCAGTCTATACGGGAGGGCCTACAATGAGCAGTTCTTC.

The CDR3 sequence: CASSFSGSVGANVLTF. The CDR3 DNA reads as TGCGCCAGCAGCTTCTCAGGTTCAGTTGGGGCCAACGTCCTGACTTTC. The V call is TRBV5-1, the J call TRBJ2-6; D call uncertain. The germline V gene has CDR1 SGHRS and CDR2 YFSETQ. V lost 2 bases, J lost 3 bases, and 12 bases lay in between. The CDR3 is made up of 16 amino acids.

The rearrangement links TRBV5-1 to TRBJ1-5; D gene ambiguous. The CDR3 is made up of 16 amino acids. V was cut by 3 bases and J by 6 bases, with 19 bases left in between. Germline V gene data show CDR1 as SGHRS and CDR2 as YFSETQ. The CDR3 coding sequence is TGCGCCAGCAGCTCAGCACCTTTGGGTTCGGGTCAGCCCCAGCATTTT. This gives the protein CASSSAPLGSGQPQHF. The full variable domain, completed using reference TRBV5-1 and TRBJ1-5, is KAGVTQTPRYLIKTRGQQVTLSCSPISGHRSVSWYQQTPGQGLQFLFEYFSETQRNKGNFPGRFSGRQFSNSRSEMNVSTLELGDSALYLCASSSAPLGSGQPQHFGDGTRLSIL.

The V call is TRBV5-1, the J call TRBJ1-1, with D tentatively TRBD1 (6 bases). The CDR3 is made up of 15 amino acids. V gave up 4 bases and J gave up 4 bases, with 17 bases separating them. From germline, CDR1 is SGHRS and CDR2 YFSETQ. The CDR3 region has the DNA TGCGCCAGCAGCGATCACAGGGTCCCGGGCACTGAAGCTTTCTTT. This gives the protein CASSDHRVPGTEAFF.

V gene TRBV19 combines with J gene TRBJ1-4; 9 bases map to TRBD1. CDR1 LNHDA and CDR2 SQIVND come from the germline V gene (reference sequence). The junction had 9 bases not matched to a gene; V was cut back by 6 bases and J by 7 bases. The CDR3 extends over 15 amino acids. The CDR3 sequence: CASSQPGQGGEKLFF. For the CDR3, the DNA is TGTGCCAGTAGCCAACCGGGACAGGGAGGTGAAAAACTGTTTTTT.

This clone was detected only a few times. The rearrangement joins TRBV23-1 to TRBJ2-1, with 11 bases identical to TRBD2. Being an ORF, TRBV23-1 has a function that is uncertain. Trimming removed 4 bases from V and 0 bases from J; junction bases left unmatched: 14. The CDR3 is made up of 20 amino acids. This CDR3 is CASSPGTSGNHVGSYNEQFF. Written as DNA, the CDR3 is TGCGCCAGCAGTCCTGGGACTAGCGGAAACCACGTGGGCTCCTACAATGAGCAGTTCTTC.

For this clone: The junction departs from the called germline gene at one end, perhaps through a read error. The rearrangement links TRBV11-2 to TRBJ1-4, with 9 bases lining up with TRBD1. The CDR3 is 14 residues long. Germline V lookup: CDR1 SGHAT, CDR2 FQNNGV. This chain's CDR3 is CASRPDRGMKGTVF. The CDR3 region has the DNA TGTGCCAGCAGACCGGACAGGGGAATGAAAGGGACAGTTTTT.

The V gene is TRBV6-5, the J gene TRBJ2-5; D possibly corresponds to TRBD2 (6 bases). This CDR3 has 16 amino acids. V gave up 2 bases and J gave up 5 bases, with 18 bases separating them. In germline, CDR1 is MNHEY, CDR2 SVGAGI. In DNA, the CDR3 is TGTGCCAGCAGTTACGGCGGGGTCCATCTTGGGGAGACCCAGTACTTC. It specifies CASSYGGVHLGETQYF.

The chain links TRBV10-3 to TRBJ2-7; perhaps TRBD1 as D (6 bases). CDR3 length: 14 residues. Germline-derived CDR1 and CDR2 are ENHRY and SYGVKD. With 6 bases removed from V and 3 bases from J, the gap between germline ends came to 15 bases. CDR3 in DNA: TGTGCCATCAGGGCGGACAGTGGGAACTACGAGCAGTACTTC. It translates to CAIRADSGNYEQYF.

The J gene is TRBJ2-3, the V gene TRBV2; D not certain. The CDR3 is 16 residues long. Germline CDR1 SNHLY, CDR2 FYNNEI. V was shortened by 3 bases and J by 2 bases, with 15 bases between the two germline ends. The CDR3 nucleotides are TGTGCCAGCAGTGAGGGCCCACCAAGTTCCACAGATACGCAGTATTTT. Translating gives CASSEGPPSSTDTQYF.

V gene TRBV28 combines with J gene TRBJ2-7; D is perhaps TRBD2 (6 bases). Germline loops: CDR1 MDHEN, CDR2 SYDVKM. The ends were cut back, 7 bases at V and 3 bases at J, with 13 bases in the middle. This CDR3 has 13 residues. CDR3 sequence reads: CASMTGLHYEQYF. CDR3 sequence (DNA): TGTGCCAGCATGACGGGACTCCACTACGAGCAGTACTTC.

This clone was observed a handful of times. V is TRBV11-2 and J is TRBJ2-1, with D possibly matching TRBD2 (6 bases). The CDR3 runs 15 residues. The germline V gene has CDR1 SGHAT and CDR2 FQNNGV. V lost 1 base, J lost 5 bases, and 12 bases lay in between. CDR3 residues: CASSLGGTWNNEQFF. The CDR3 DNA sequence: TGTGCCAGCAGCTTAGGGGGGACTTGGAACAATGAGCAGTTCTTC.

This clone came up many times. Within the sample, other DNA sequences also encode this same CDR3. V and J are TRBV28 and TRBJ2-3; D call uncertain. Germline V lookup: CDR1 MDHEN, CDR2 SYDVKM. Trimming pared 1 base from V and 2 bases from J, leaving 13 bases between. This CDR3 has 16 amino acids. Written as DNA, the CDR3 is TGTGCCAGCAGTTTATCCCCCTCCGGATTCACAGATACGCAGTATTTT. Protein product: CASSLSPSGFTDTQYF.

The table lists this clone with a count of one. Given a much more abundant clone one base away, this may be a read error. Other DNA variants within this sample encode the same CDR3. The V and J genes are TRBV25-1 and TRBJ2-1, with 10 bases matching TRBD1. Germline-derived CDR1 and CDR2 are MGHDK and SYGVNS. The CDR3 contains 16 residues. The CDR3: CASRTSTGQGTNEQFF. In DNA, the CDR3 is TGTGCCAGCAGAACTTCAACGGGACAGGGGACCAATGAGCAATTCTTC.

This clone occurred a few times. CDR3 sequence reads: CASSLVSHLETQYF. The CDR3 region has the DNA TGTGCCAGCAGCTTGGTCTCGCATCTCGAGACCCAGTACTTC. The rearrangement joins TRBV5-4 to TRBJ2-5, with D hard to call. CDR1 SGHNT and CDR2 YYREEE come from the germline V gene (reference sequence). With 0 bases removed from V and 5 bases from J, the gap between germline ends came to 11 bases. The CDR3 covers 14 residues.

CDR3 DNA sequence: TGTGCCACGGGGGACAGTAATAATGAAAAACTGTTTTTT. This codes for CATGDSNNEKLFF. The chain recombines TRBV15 with TRBJ1-4; 7 bases match TRBD1. Losses at the gene ends were 9 bases for V and 4 bases for J; bases not matched to a gene: 5. The CDR3 runs to 13 residues. Germline CDR1 is LNHNV and CDR2 is YYDKDF (reference sequence).

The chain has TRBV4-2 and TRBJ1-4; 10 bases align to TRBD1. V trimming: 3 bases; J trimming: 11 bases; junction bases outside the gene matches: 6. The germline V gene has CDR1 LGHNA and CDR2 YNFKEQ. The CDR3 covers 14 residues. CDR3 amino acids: CASSHSGQGNKLFF. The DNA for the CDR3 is TGTGCCAGCAGCCACTCGGGACAGGGGAACAAACTGTTTTTT.

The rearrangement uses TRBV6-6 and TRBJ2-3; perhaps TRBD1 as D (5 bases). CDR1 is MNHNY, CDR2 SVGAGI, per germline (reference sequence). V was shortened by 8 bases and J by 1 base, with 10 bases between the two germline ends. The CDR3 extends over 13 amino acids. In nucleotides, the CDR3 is TGTGCCAGCGAAGGGGTGGGCACAGATACGCAGTATTTT. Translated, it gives CASEGVGTDTQYF.

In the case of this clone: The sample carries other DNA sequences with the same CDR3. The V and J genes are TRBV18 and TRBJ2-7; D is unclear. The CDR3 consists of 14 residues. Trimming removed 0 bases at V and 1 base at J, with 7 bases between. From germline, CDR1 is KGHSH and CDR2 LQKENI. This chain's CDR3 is CASSPPPGSYEQYF. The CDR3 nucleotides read TGTGCCAGCTCACCACCTCCCGGGTCCTACGAGCAGTACTTC.

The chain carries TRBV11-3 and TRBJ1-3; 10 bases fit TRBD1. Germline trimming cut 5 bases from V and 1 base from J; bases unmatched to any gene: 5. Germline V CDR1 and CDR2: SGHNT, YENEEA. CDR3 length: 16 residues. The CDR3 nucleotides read TGTGCCAGCAGCGGACAGGGGGATAATTCTGGAAACACCATATATTTT. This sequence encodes CASSGQGDNSGNTIYF.

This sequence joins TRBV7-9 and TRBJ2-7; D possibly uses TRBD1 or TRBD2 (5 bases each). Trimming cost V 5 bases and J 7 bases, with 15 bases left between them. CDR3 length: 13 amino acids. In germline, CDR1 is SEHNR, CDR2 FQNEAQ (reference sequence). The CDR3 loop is CASSTRDGGEQYF. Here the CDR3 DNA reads TGTGCCAGCAGCACCCGGGACGGTGGGGAGCAGTACTTC.

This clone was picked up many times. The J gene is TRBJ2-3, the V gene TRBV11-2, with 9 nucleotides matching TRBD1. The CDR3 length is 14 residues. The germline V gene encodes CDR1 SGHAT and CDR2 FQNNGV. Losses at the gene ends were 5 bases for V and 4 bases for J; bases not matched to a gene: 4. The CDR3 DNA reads TGTGCCAGCAGCCCTCGACAGGGGGCAGATACGCAGTATTTT. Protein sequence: CASSPRQGADTQYF.

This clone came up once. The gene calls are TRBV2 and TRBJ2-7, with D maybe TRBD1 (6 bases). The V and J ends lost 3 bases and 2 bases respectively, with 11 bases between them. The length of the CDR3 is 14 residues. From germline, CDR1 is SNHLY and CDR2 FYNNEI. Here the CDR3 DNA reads TGTGCCAGCAGTGACAGGGGTGCGACCTACGAGCAGTACTTC. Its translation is CASSDRGATYEQYF.

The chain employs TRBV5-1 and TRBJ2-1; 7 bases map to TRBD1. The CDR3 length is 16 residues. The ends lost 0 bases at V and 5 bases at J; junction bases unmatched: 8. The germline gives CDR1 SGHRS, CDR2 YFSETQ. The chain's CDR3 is CASSLGRGHSNNEQFF. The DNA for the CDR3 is TGCGCCAGCAGCTTGGGTAGGGGGCACTCTAACAATGAGCAGTTCTTC.

The CDR3 reads CASSPGTGGIEAFF. In nucleotides, the CDR3 is TGCGCCAGCAGTCCCGGGACAGGTGGAATTGAAGCTTTCTTT. The chain joins TRBV5-1 to TRBJ1-1, with 8 positions matching TRBD1. Germline CDR1 is SGHRS and CDR2 is YFSETQ. V lost 5 bases, J lost 7 bases, and 10 bases stayed unmatched. There are 14 residues in the CDR3.